The entry that follows covers one TCR beta chain sequence. Its antigen is unidentified. The entry originates in a study of identifying expanded T cells in peripheral blood. During the collection period, no donor immune events like infections were recorded. Method: immunoSEQ multiplex PCR; TCRdb's copy keeps in-frame clones and lacks some. The repertoire holds some 130,000 clones, with approximately 86% as singletons. Per germline, CDR1 SGHRS and CDR2 YFSETQ. Trimming removed 4 bases at V and 0 bases at J, with 14 bases between. The CDR3 is made up of 16 amino acids. General study points: Variance in clone template counts between approximately 2-week samples significantly increased with total template count across all healthy donors. Differentially abundant clones: about 1.1 between replicates, about 16 at around 14 days, over 18 at four.

This chain joins TRBV5-1 and TRBJ2-1, with D perhaps TRBD2 (6 bases). Sequencing was carried out using blood. The sequence was collected from a person aged 18-70 years in good health. The CDR3: CASSPPGLSSYNEQFF. CDR3 nucleotide sequence: TGCGCCAGCAGCCCACCGGGACTCAGCTCCTACAATGAGCAGTTCTTC.